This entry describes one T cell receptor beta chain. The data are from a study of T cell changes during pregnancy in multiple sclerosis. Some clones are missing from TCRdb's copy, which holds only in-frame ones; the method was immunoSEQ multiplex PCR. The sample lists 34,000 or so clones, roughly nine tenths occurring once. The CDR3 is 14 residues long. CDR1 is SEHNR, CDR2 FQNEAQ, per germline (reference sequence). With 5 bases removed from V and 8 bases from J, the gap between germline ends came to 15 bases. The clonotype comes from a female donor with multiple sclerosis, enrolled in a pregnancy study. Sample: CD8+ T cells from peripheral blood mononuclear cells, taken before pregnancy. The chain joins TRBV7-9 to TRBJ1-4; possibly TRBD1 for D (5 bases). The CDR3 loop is CASSRVQGGEKLFF. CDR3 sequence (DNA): TGTGCCAGCAGCCGCGTTCAGGGTGGAGAAAAACTGTTTTTT.